One sample yielded the 29 T cell receptor beta chains listed below, sequenced in a study of response to subunit inactivated influenza vaccine. TCRdb fed the RT-PCR reads into MiXCR, producing one record per CDR3 protein. The profile shows about 570,000 distinct CDR3 sequences, 11% of them singletons. The same sample was also studied in work on T cells expressing NK-cell markers. Per that study: A 5'RACE template switching approach incorporating UMIs was used to make TCR beta cDNA.

Here the sequenced sample was PBMCs from blood, taken on the day of vaccination. Every receptor here comes from a man in his fifties or sixties who received an inactivated influenza vaccine.

A few counts support this clonotype. The CDR3 DNA is TGTGCCAGCAGTTGGACTAGCGGGGCCGGGGAGCTGTTTTTT. It codes for CASSWTSGAGELFF. The V gene is TRBV27, the J gene TRBJ2-2; 12 positions match TRBD2. CDR3 length: 14 amino acids. Trimming cost V 4 bases and J 6 bases; bases outside gene matches: 0. The germline CDR1 and CDR2 sequences are MNHEY and SMNVEV (reference sequence).

This clonotype showed up just a few times. The rearrangement uses TRBV6-1 and TRBJ2-5, with D possibly matching TRBD2 (7 bases). V lost 5 bases, J lost 5 bases, and 18 bases lay in between. The CDR3 has 15 residues. Germline lookup yields CDR1 MNHNS and CDR2 SASEGT. The DNA for the CDR3 is TGTGCCAGCAGTACCAACTGGGGGGGCGCGGAGACCCAGTACTTC. It yields the protein CASSTNWGGAETQYF.

This clonotype was counted a few times. The rearrangement uses TRBV9 and TRBJ2-1, with 15 bases identical to TRBD2. The germline gives CDR1 SGDLS, CDR2 YYNGEE. Losses at the gene ends were 3 bases for V and 9 bases for J; bases not matched to a gene: 13. The CDR3 totals 18 residues. The CDR3 here is CASSARWGLAGGKSEQFF. In DNA, the CDR3 is TGTGCCAGCAGCGCCCGATGGGGACTAGCGGGAGGTAAGAGTGAGCAGTTCTTC.

V is TRBV6-2 or TRBV6-3 and J is TRBJ2-5, with 7 positions matching TRBD2. This CDR3 is built from 16 residues. The ends lost 1 base at V and 1 base at J; junction bases unmatched: 6. CDR1 is MNHEY and CDR2 is SVGEGT in the germline V gene. The CDR3 bases are TGTGCCAGCAGTTACTTCCGGGACTACTCCCAAGAGACCCAGTACTTC. This sequence encodes CASSYFRDYSQETQYF.

The chain employs TRBV19 and TRBJ2-2; TRBD2 matches at 9 bases. V gave up 3 bases and J gave up 4 bases; unmatched junction bases: 3. Germline V gene lookup returns CDR1 LNHDA and CDR2 SQIVND (reference sequence). The CDR3 length is 15 residues. CDR3: CASSISSGSTGELFF. The CDR3 nucleotides read TGTGCCAGTAGTATTAGTAGCGGGAGCACCGGGGAGCTGTTTTTT.

This clonotype was seen more than once but under ten times. V gene TRBV12-3 or TRBV12-4 combines with J gene TRBJ2-2; 8 bases agree with TRBD1. V lost 6 bases, J lost 5 bases, and 5 bases stayed unmatched. The CDR3 runs to 14 residues. DNA of the CDR3: TGTGCCAGCAGCCGGGACAGGCCGACCGGGGAGCTGTTTTTT. Its protein is CASSRDRPTGELFF.

This clonotype was seen ten or more times. The V gene is TRBV2, the J gene TRBJ2-1; 9 nucleotides match TRBD1. Germline values: CDR1 SNHLY, CDR2 FYNNEI. There are 13 residues in the CDR3. With 8 bases clipped from V and 2 bases from J, the junction kept 1 base outside the gene matches. CDR3 in amino acids: CASRDRAYNEQFF. The DNA of the CDR3 is TGTGCCAGCCGGGACAGGGCCTACAATGAGCAGTTCTTC.

This clonotype was counted a few times. The chain links TRBV5-1 to TRBJ2-1; 10 bases map to TRBD2. V dropped 1 base and J dropped 1; count of bases not matched to a gene: 5. There are 17 residues in the CDR3. In germline, CDR1 is SGHRS, CDR2 YFSETQ. The CDR3 DNA follows: TGCGCCAGCAGCTTGCGGCTAGCGGGAGTATCCTACAATGAGCAGTTCTTC. It codes for CASSLRLAGVSYNEQFF.

A few counts support this clonotype. The J gene is TRBJ2-5, the V gene TRBV11-2; TRBD2 matches 10 bases. From germline, CDR1 is SGHAT and CDR2 FQNNGV. CDR3 length: 19 amino acids. V lost 0 bases to trimming and J lost 3 bases; unmatched junction nucleotides: 13. The CDR3 nucleotides are TGTGCCAGCAGCTTAGATGGTCTAGCGGGGGATATAACTGAAGAGACCCAGTACTTC. This translates into CASSLDGLAGDITEETQYF.

At least ten counts were recorded for this clonotype. The chain has TRBV6-1 and TRBJ2-3; 9 bases map to TRBD1. From germline, CDR1 is MNHNS and CDR2 SASEGT. After removal of 6 bases from V and 1 base from J, the junction contained 2 bases not matched to a gene. The CDR3 spans 14 residues. The CDR3, as DNA: TGTGCCAGCAGGGACAGGGGTGGCACAGATACGCAGTATTTT. Translating gives CASRDRGGTDTQYF.

This clonotype was recorded a few times. This chain connects TRBV4-3 to TRBJ1-1, with a weak D call TRBD1 (5 bases). The CDR3 runs to 14 residues. Deletions cut 0 bases from V and 10 bases from J, with 15 bases between. Germline V gives CDR1 LGHNA, CDR2 YSLEER. The CDR3 DNA sequence: TGCGCCAGCAGCCAAGATGGAAGGTGGGGGGGAGCTTTCTTT. Protein product: CASSQDGRWGGAFF.

The V gene is TRBV7-2, the J gene TRBJ2-3, with TRBD2 matching 8 bases. V trimming: 8 bases; J trimming: 0 bases; junction bases outside the gene matches: 4. Germline values: CDR1 SGHTA, CDR2 FQGNSA. CDR3 length: 14 amino acids. For the CDR3, the DNA is TGTGCCAGCCAAATAGCGGGGAGCACAGATACGCAGTATTTT. Protein sequence: CASQIAGSTDTQYF.

This rearrangement joins TRBV20-1 to TRBJ2-1, with a weak D call TRBD2 (6 bases). The CDR3 spans 14 residues. The germline V and J ends were trimmed by 6 bases and 8 bases, with 20 bases remaining between them. Germline loops: CDR1 DFQATT, CDR2 SNEGSKA (reference sequence). In DNA form, the CDR3 reads TGCAGTGCGCGGGACGCAAGGCGAATGGATGAGCAGTTCTTC. Its translation: CSARDARRMDEQFF.

The gene calls are TRBV3-1 and TRBJ2-1; 9 bases agree with TRBD2. CDR1 and CDR2 (germline): LGHDT, YNNKEL (reference sequence). V lost 0 bases, J lost 1 base, and 7 bases stayed unmatched. This CDR3 is 18 amino acids long. For the CDR3, the DNA is TGTGCCAGCAGCCAAGAGGGCGGGAGGGCCGTATCCTACAATGAGCAGTTCTTC. It specifies CASSQEGGRAVSYNEQFF.

There are a few counts of this clonotype. The CDR3 region is CATSRDFPGQGSTDTQYF. CDR3 in DNA: TGTGCCACCAGCAGAGATTTTCCGGGACAGGGTAGCACAGATACGCAGTATTTT. The rearrangement uses TRBV15 and TRBJ2-3, with 9 bases fitting TRBD1. The CDR3 spans 18 residues. J gave up 0 bases and V 0 bases, and 7 bases lay outside the gene matches. Per the germline V gene, CDR1 is LNHNV and CDR2 is YYDKDF (reference sequence).

The chain links TRBV7-7 to TRBJ2-1; 7 bases agree with TRBD2. The CDR3 contains 15 residues. Losses at the gene ends were 1 base for V and 7 bases for J; bases not matched to a gene: 7. The V gene's germline CDR1 is SSHAT and CDR2 FNYEAQ (reference sequence). The CDR3 here is CASSLGSGGWNEQFF. CDR3 bases: TGTGCCAGCAGCTTAGGATCGGGGGGATGGAATGAGCAGTTCTTC.

The chain combines TRBV20-1 with TRBJ2-7; 7 bases align to TRBD2. V gave up 3 bases and J gave up 1 base; unmatched junction bases: 6. The CDR3 is made up of 14 amino acids. Per the germline V gene, CDR1 is DFQATT and CDR2 is SNEGSKA (reference sequence). As DNA, the CDR3 is TGCAGTGCTAGTGAGGTCGGGAGGTCCTACGAGCAGTACTTC. This encodes CSASEVGRSYEQYF.

The V and J genes are TRBV29-1 and TRBJ2-3; D not resolved. Germline CDR1 is SQVTM and CDR2 is ANQGSEA. CDR3 length: 12 amino acids. V was clipped by 7 bases and J by 4 bases, with 12 bases between them. The CDR3 DNA sequence: TGCAGCGCAGTTCAAGCGCCAGATACGCAGTATTTT. Amino acids: CSAVQAPDTQYF.

This clonotype is a singleton in its sample. The chain employs TRBV5-6 and TRBJ2-7; 7 bases match TRBD2. V was clipped by 2 bases and J by 5 bases; unmatched bases: 13. The CDR3 runs to 16 residues. Germline loops: CDR1 SGHDT, CDR2 YYEEEE. CDR3 protein: CASSFEGRAETHEQYF. The CDR3 DNA is TGTGCCAGCAGCTTCGAAGGGAGGGCCGAAACACACGAGCAGTACTTC.

This sequence joins TRBV5-6 and TRBJ2-7; TRBD1 might be the D (5 bases). CDR1 is SGHDT and CDR2 is YYEEEE in the germline V gene. The length of the CDR3 is 12 residues. Trimming removed 0 bases from V and 6 bases from J, with 7 bases in between. CDR3: CASSLGQPEQYF. CDR3 sequence (DNA): TGTGCCAGCAGCTTGGGACAGCCCGAGCAGTACTTC.

The chain is built from TRBV27 and TRBJ2-3; 8 nucleotides align to TRBD1. The ends lost 5 bases at V and 0 bases at J; junction bases unmatched: 7. This CDR3 is 16 amino acids long. CDR1 is MNHEY and CDR2 is SMNVEV in the germline V gene (reference sequence). The chain's CDR3 is CASSHVRGPSTDTQYF. CDR3 nucleotide sequence: TGTGCCAGCAGTCATGTCAGGGGGCCGAGCACAGATACGCAGTATTTT.

The table lists this clonotype with a count of one. This chain joins TRBV20-1 and TRBJ2-2; 7 nucleotides align to TRBD1. This CDR3 region has 14 residues. Germline CDR1 reads DFQATT; CDR2 reads SNEGSKA (reference sequence). Trimming at V came to 5 bases and at J to 3 bases, leaving 6 bases not matched to a gene. DNA of the CDR3: TGCAGTGCTCTGAGGGGGCTCCACACCGGGGAGCTGTTTTTT. Its protein product is CSALRGLHTGELFF.

Only a few counts were recorded for this clonotype. The chain employs TRBV10-3 and TRBJ2-6; D might be TRBD2 (5 bases). The CDR3 extends over 14 amino acids. V was clipped by 4 bases and J by 1 base, with 5 bases between them. Germline CDR1 and CDR2: ENHRY and SYGVKD. In DNA, the CDR3 is TGTGCCATCAGTGGAGGGTCTGGGGCCAACGTCCTGACTTTC. This encodes CAISGGSGANVLTF.

J is TRBJ1-1 and V is TRBV6-5; D might be TRBD1 (5 bases). CDR1 MNHEY and CDR2 SVGAGI come from the germline V gene. Between the trimmed V and J ends, which lost 0 bases and 0 bases, there was a span of 11 bases. The CDR3 covers 16 residues. CDR3 amino acids: CASSYSWGLMNTEAFF. As DNA, the CDR3 is TGTGCCAGCAGTTACTCCTGGGGACTGATGAACACTGAAGCTTTCTTT.

This clonotype occurred a few times. The chain links TRBV6-5 to TRBJ2-1; 7 bases line up with TRBD2. Germline V CDR1 and CDR2: MNHEY, SVGAGI. V dropped 2 bases and J dropped 6; count of bases not matched to a gene: 7. The CDR3 has 15 residues. Here the CDR3 reads CASSYAGVKGNEQFF. Written as DNA, the CDR3 is TGTGCCAGCAGTTACGCGGGAGTAAAGGGCAATGAGCAGTTCTTC.

The chain employs TRBV6-2 or TRBV6-3 and TRBJ2-7; possible D gene TRBD2, 6 bases. Germline V gene lookup returns CDR1 MNHEY and CDR2 SVGEGT. This CDR3 is built from 11 residues. V was shortened by 11 bases and J by 6 bases, with 14 bases between the two germline ends. The chain's CDR3 is CAGGRVGEQYF. CDR3 DNA sequence: TGTGCCGGAGGGCGGGTCGGCGAGCAGTACTTC.

Comments on this clonotype: Given a much more abundant clone one base away, this may be a read error. The chain carries TRBV20-1 and TRBJ2-1; 13 nucleotides agree with TRBD2. Germline trimming cut 5 bases from V and 3 bases from J; bases unmatched to any gene: 4. This CDR3 has 15 residues. Germline V gives CDR1 DFQATT, CDR2 SNEGSKA (reference sequence). CDR3 region: CSAGTSGKNYNEQFF. CDR3 coding DNA: TGCAGTGCTGGGACTAGCGGGAAAAACTACAATGAGCAGTTCTTC.

This clonotype was counted a few times. The chain joins TRBV7-2 to TRBJ1-4; weak D call: TRBD1 (5 bases). The germline V gene has CDR1 SGHTA and CDR2 FQGNSA. Trimming stripped 2 bases from V and 7 bases from J, with 14 bases between. This CDR3 region has 15 residues. CDR3 in amino acids: CASSLRSPGIEKLFF. CDR3 DNA: TGTGCCAGCAGCTTAAGATCCCCAGGGATTGAAAAACTGTTTTTT.

The chain is built from TRBV4-1 and TRBJ2-7; a possible D gene is TRBD1 (6 bases). CDR3 length: 13 residues. The germline gives CDR1 MGHRA, CDR2 YSYEKL. V lost 5 bases and J 7 bases, leaving 15 bases between the germline ends. In nucleotides, the CDR3 is TGCGCCAGCAGCTCACAGGGTTCGGGGGAGCAGTACTTC. Amino acids: CASSSQGSGEQYF.